The clone carrying this T cell receptor (beta chain) showed up just a few times. The sample belongs to a study of T-cell memory formation after mild COVID-19. In TCRdb, the 5' RACE reads were re-called with MiXCR into one record per CDR3 protein. The table records about 350,000 distinct CDR3 sequences, around 13% of them present only once. The CDR3 runs 12 residues. This chain joins TRBV21-1 and TRBJ1-1; TRBD1, as called in the table, went unchecked against the DNA. TRBV21-1 is a pseudogene. This clonotype originated in a young man who had mild COVID-19 (a few samples of this study predate the infection). Cell type and time point are not known. Sequencing was carried out using PBMCs or a T cell subset sorted from them (not recorded which). The CDR3 DNA is TGTGCCAGCGGTCCCGGGACAGTGAAAGCTTTCTTT. This translates into CASGPGTVKAFF.